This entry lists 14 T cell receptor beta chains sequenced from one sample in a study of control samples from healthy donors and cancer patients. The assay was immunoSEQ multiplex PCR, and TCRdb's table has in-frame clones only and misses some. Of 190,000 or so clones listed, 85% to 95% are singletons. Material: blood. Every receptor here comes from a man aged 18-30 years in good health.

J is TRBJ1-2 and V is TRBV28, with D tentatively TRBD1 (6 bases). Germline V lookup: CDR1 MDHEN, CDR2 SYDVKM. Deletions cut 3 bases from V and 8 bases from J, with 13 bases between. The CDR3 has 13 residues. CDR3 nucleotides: TGTGCCAGCAGTTTTGCAGGGGCAGGAGGCTACACCTTC. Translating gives CASSFAGAGGYTF.

CDR3 sequence: CASSDGSGGQETQYF. The CDR3 nucleotides read TGTGCCAGCAGTGATGGTAGCGGGGGGCAAGAGACCCAGTACTTC. The V gene is TRBV2, the J gene TRBJ2-5; TRBD2 matches at 10 bases. Germline V gene data show CDR1 as SNHLY and CDR2 as FYNNEI. Trimming cost V 3 bases and J 2 bases; bases outside gene matches: 3. CDR3 length equals 15 residues.

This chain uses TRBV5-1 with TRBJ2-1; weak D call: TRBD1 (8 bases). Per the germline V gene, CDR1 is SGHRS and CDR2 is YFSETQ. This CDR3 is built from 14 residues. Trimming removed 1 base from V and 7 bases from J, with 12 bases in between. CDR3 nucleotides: TGCGCCAGCAGCTTGACAGGGGGAGGGAATGAGCAGTTCTTC. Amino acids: CASSLTGGGNEQFF. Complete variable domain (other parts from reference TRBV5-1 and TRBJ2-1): KAGVTQTPRYLIKTRGQQVTLSCSPISGHRSVSWYQQTPGQGLQFLFEYFSETQRNKGNFPGRFSGRQFSNSRSEMNVSTLELGDSALYLCASSLTGGGNEQFFGPGTRLTVL.

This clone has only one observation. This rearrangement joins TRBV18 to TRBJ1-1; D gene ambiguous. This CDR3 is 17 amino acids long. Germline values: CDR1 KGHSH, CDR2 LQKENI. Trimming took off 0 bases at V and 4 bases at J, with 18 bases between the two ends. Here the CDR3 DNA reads TGTGCCAGCTCACCACCGGGGAGGAACCTTCTTGGCACTGAAGCTTTCTTT. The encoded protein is CASSPPGRNLLGTEAFF.

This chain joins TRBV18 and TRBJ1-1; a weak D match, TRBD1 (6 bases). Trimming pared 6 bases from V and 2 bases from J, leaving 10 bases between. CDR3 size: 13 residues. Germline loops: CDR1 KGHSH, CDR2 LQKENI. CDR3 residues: CASSEGGNTEAFF. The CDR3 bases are TGTGCCAGCTCGGAGGGGGGTAACACTGAAGCTTTCTTT.

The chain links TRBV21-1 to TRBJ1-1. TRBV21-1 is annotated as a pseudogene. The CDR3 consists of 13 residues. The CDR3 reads CASSKRANTEAFF. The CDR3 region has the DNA TGTGCCAGCAGCAAACGGGCGAACACTGAAGCTTTCTTT.

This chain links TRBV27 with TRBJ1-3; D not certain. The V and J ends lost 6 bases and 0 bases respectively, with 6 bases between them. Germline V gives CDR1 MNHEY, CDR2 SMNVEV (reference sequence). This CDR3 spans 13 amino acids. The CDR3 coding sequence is TGTGCCAGCAGGGCAATCTCTGGAAACACCATATATTTT. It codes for CASRAISGNTIYF.

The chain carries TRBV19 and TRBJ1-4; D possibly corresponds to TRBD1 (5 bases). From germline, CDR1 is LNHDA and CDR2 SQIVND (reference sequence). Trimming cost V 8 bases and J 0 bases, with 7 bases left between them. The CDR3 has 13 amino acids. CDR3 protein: CASGDSTNEKLFF. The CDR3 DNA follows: TGTGCCAGTGGGGACTCAACTAATGAAAAACTGTTTTTT.

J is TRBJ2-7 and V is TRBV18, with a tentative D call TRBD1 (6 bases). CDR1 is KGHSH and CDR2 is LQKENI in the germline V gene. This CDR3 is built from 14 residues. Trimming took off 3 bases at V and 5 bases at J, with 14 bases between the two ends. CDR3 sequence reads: CASSPVKGVNEQYF. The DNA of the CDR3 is TGTGCCAGCTCACCTGTGAAGGGGGTTAACGAGCAGTACTTC.

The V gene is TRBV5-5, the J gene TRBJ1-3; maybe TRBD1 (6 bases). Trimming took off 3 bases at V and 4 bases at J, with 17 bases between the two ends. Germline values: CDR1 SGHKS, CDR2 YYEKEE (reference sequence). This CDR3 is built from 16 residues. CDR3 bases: TGTGCCAGCAGCTGGTTTCCAGGGGCCTCGGGAAACACCATATATTTT. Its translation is CASSWFPGASGNTIYF. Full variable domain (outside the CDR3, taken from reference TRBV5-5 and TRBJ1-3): DAGVTQSPTHLIKTRGQQVTLRCSPISGHKSVSWYQQVLGQGPQFIFQYYEKEERGRGNFPDRFSARQFPNYSSELNVNALLLGDSALYLCASSWFPGASGNTIYFGEGSWLTVV.

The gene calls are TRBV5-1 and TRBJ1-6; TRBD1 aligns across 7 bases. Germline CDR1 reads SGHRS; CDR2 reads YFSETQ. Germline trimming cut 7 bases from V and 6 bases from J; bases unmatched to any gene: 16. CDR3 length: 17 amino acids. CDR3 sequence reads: CASFRGAGGRFNSPLHF. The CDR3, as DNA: TGCGCCAGCTTCAGGGGGGCGGGCGGACGATTTAATTCACCCCTCCACTTT.

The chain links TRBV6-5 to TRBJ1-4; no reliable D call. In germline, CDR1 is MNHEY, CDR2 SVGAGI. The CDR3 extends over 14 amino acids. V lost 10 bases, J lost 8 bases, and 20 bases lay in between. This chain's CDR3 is CATHPWVGWEKLFF. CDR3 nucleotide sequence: TGTGCCACCCACCCATGGGTCGGATGGGAAAAACTGTTTTTT.

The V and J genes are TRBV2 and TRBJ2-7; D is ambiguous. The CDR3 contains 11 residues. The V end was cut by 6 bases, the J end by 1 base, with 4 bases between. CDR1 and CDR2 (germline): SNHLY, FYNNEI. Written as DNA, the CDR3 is TGTGCCAGCAGGAGGTCCTACGAGCAGTACTTC. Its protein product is CASRRSYEQYF.

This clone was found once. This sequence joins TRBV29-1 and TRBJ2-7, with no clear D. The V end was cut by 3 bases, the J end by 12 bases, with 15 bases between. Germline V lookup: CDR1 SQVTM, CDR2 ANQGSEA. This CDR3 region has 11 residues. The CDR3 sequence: CSVESENKGYF. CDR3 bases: TGCAGCGTTGAGTCTGAGAATAAGGGGTACTTC.